The 30 T cell receptor beta chains below all came from one sample that was sequenced in a study of Graves' ophthalmopathy and Graves' hyperthyroidism. Amplifying from RNA transcripts, the study obtained TCR beta CDR3 regions. The workflow started with a first-round RT-PCR run with HTBI primers and then moved on to a second-round multiplex PCR. TCRdb processed the multiplex PCR reads anew with MiXCR; each CDR3 protein has one entry. Among 200,000 to 250,000 distinct CDR3 sequences listed, approximately 42% were seen once. The sample was peripheral blood. All receptors come from an adult man with Graves' ophthalmopathy.

V is TRBV19 and J is TRBJ1-1; 8 positions agree with TRBD1. V lost 4 bases and J lost 5; bases outside the gene matches: 12. This CDR3 comprises 16 residues. From germline, CDR1 is LNHDA and CDR2 SQIVND (reference sequence). The CDR3 reads CASSRKSQGARTEAFF. DNA of the CDR3: TGTGCCAGTAGTAGAAAGAGCCAGGGGGCGAGAACTGAAGCTTTCTTT.

The chain is built from TRBV2 and TRBJ1-4, with D uncertain. V was shortened by 8 bases and J by 3 bases, with 13 bases between the two germline ends. This CDR3 region has 14 residues. The germline gives CDR1 SNHLY, CDR2 FYNNEI. The CDR3 DNA reads TGTGCCAGCTTGGTGGCAGCCCCTAATGAAAAACTGTTTTTT. It is translated as CASLVAAPNEKLFF.

This chain connects TRBV6-2 or TRBV6-3 to TRBJ1-1; 8 positions agree with TRBD1. The germline V gene encodes CDR1 MNHEY and CDR2 SVGEGT. V trimming: 7 bases; J trimming: 3 bases; junction bases outside the gene matches: 7. This CDR3 is 14 amino acids long. CDR3 DNA sequence: TGTGCCAGCAATCTGGACAGGGCGTACACTGAAGCTTTCTTT. This codes for CASNLDRAYTEAFF.

V gene TRBV6-5 combines with J gene TRBJ1-2, with 7 positions matching TRBD1. Germline assignment: CDR1 MNHEY and CDR2 SVGAGI. CDR3 length: 17 amino acids. After removal of 2 bases from V and 0 bases from J, the junction contained 9 bases not matched to a gene. The CDR3 protein is CASSYTDTGATNYGYTF. The CDR3 DNA is TGTGCCAGCAGTTACACGGATACAGGGGCCACTAACTATGGCTACACCTTC.

This clonotype was detected only a few times. The rearrangement uses TRBV28 and TRBJ1-5; TRBD1 aligns across 7 bases. The V gene's germline CDR1 is MDHEN and CDR2 SYDVKM. CDR3 length equals 16 residues. The ends lost 5 bases at V and 4 bases at J; junction bases unmatched: 11. The CDR3, as DNA: TGTGCCAGCAGTCCGAACGCCGGGACAGCTAATCAGCCCCAGCATTTT. This translates into CASSPNAGTANQPQHF. The whole variable domain, remainder taken from reference TRBV28 and TRBJ1-5, is DVKVTQSSRYLVKRTGEKVFLECVQDMDHENMFWYRQDPGLGLRLIYFSYDVKMKEKGDIPEGYSVSREKKERFSLILESASTNQTSMYLCASSPNAGTANQPQHFGDGTRLSIL.

V usage is TRBV10-3 and J usage is TRBJ2-3; 9 nucleotides agree with TRBD1. This CDR3 is 14 amino acids long. Germline V gives CDR1 ENHRY, CDR2 SYGVKD. The V segment lost 8 bases and the J segment 6 bases; nucleotides outside the gene matches: 9. CDR3 DNA sequence: TGTGCCATCGGGACAGGGCCGCCGATGGATACGCAGTATTTT. This translates into CAIGTGPPMDTQYF.

This chain uses TRBV5-1 with TRBJ1-1; 8 bases map to TRBD1. V dropped 5 bases and J dropped 7; count of bases not matched to a gene: 10. The CDR3 has 14 residues. Germline values: CDR1 SGHRS, CDR2 YFSETQ. As DNA, the CDR3 is TGCGCCAGCAGAAGCCAGGGGGCTCTGAATGAAGCTTTCTTT. This translates into CASRSQGALNEAFF. The variable domain in full, completed from reference TRBV5-1 and TRBJ1-1, reads KAGVTQTPRYLIKTRGQQVTLSCSPISGHRSVSWYQQTPGQGLQFLFEYFSETQRNKGNFPGRFSGRQFSNSRSEMNVSTLELGDSALYLCASRSQGALNEAFFGQGTRLTVV.

The chain links TRBV10-3 to TRBJ1-3; TRBD1 might be the D (5 bases). The CDR3 is 15 amino acids. Germline V gene sequence: CDR1 ENHRY, CDR2 SYGVKD. V shed 6 bases and J shed 0 bases, with 12 bases lying between them. CDR3 residues: CAISDTGRSGNTIYF. The CDR3 DNA is TGTGCCATCAGCGATACAGGTCGCTCTGGAAACACCATATATTTT.

The chain links TRBV9 to TRBJ1-6; TRBD1 agrees at 7 bases. The trim removed 4 bases at V and 7 bases at J, leaving 14 bases unmatched. The germline V gene has CDR1 SGDLS and CDR2 YYNGEE. CDR3 length equals 17 residues. The chain's CDR3 is CASSQDQTGARNSPLHF. The CDR3 nucleotides read TGTGCCAGCAGCCAAGATCAAACAGGGGCGCGCAATTCACCCCTCCACTTT.

In its sample, this clonotype was seen once. V and J are TRBV19 and TRBJ2-7; possibly TRBD1 for D (5 bases). Between the trimmed V and J ends, which lost 2 bases and 2 bases, there was a span of 13 bases. CDR3 size: 15 residues. Germline V lookup: CDR1 LNHDA, CDR2 SQIVND (reference sequence). The CDR3 spells CASSIKGAGTYEQYF. The CDR3 DNA follows: TGTGCCAGTAGTATAAAAGGGGCCGGAACCTACGAGCAGTACTTC.

The rearrangement links TRBV10-3 to TRBJ2-7; D might be TRBD2 (6 bases). Trimming removed 10 bases from V and 0 bases from J, with 19 bases in between. The germline V gene has CDR1 ENHRY and CDR2 SYGVKD. This CDR3 has 15 amino acids. The CDR3 coding sequence is TGTGCCAGCAGAATGGATAGCGGTAGCTCCTACGAGCAGTACTTC. Its translation is CASRMDSGSSYEQYF.

This clonotype was recorded only once. The junction shows a germline mismatch at one end, possibly a read error. The chain combines TRBV10-2 with TRBJ2-5; D not resolved. Germline loops: CDR1 WSHSY, CDR2 SAAADI. The CDR3 extends over 11 amino acids. The CDR3 bases are TGTGCCAGCAATCCTCCGGAGACCCAGTACTTC. It encodes CASNPPETQYF.

This chain uses TRBV7-6 with TRBJ2-2; the match to TRBD2 covers 9 bases. The germline gives CDR1 SGHVS, CDR2 FNYEAQ. Trimming at V came to 5 bases and at J to 4 bases, leaving 11 bases not matched to a gene. The CDR3 covers 17 residues. CDR3 sequence (DNA): TGTGCCAGCAGCCCATACGCCGGGACTAGCTTCACCGGGGAGCTGTTTTTT. Translating it yields CASSPYAGTSFTGELFF.

The chain is built from TRBV5-1 and TRBJ2-5, with D maybe TRBD1 (6 bases). V was cut by 2 bases and J by 3 bases, with 14 bases left in between. The CDR3 length is 15 residues. Looked up from germline, CDR1 is SGHRS and CDR2 is YFSETQ. CDR3: CASSLDRMKEETQYF. The CDR3 region has the DNA TGCGCCAGCAGCTTAGACAGGATGAAGGAAGAGACCCAGTACTTC. Filled out from reference TRBV5-1 and TRBJ2-5, the complete variable domain reads KAGVTQTPRYLIKTRGQQVTLSCSPISGHRSVSWYQQTPGQGLQFLFEYFSETQRNKGNFPGRFSGRQFSNSRSEMNVSTLELGDSALYLCASSLDRMKEETQYFGPGTRLLVL.

The chain uses TRBV12-3 or TRBV12-4 and TRBJ2-7; D is possibly TRBD1 (5 bases). CDR3 length equals 13 residues. V lost 3 bases, J lost 3 bases, and 9 bases lay in between. The CDR3: CASSFRQGYEQYF. As DNA, the CDR3 is TGTGCCAGCAGTTTTAGGCAGGGCTACGAGCAGTACTTC.

The sample holds a few counts of this clonotype. This chain connects TRBV12-3 or TRBV12-4 to TRBJ2-5, with 7 bases that match TRBD1. V was clipped by 6 bases and J by 7 bases; unmatched bases: 11. The CDR3 loop spans 14 amino acids. In nucleotides, the CDR3 is TGTGCCAGCAGGGAAGGGGGCTTAAAGGGGACCCAGTACTTC. Protein: CASREGGLKGTQYF.

The chain combines TRBV29-1 with TRBJ2-5; D may be TRBD1 or TRBD2 (5 bases each). This CDR3 is built from 12 residues. Germline CDR1 and CDR2: SQVTM and ANQGSEA. V was cut by 4 bases and J by 4 bases, with 10 bases left in between. The CDR3 bases are TGCAGCGTTGGGGGGTACGGAGAGACCCAGTACTTC. Translating it yields CSVGGYGETQYF.

The chain joins TRBV19 to TRBJ2-5; D is unclear. Germline CDR1 LNHDA, CDR2 SQIVND (reference sequence). Trimming took 5 bases from V and 2 from J, leaving 6 bases between them. The CDR3 consists of 12 residues. The CDR3: CASSRRQETQYF. CDR3 nucleotide sequence: TGTGCCAGTAGTCGCCGTCAAGAGACCCAGTACTTC. Full variable domain (remainder filled in from reference TRBV19 and TRBJ2-5): DGGITQSPKYLFRKEGQNVTLSCEQNLNHDAMYWYRQDPGQGLRLIYYSQIVNDFQKGDIAEGYSVSREKKESFPLTVTSAQKNPTAFYLCASSRRQETQYFGPGTRLLVL.

The J gene is TRBJ2-2, the V gene TRBV9, with D perhaps matching TRBD1 (5 bases). Trimming left V 7 bases short and J 7 bases short, with 14 bases between. Per the germline V gene, CDR1 is SGDLS and CDR2 is YYNGEE. This CDR3 contains 13 residues. The CDR3 is CASGFRGDGELFF. The CDR3 DNA sequence: TGTGCCAGCGGGTTTAGGGGTGACGGGGAGCTGTTTTTT.

This clonotype was counted once. V is TRBV27 and J is TRBJ1-5, with D perhaps matching TRBD1 (5 bases). V gave up 8 bases and J gave up 3 bases, with 11 bases separating them. Germline CDR1 MNHEY, CDR2 SMNVEV (reference sequence). This CDR3 spans 13 amino acids. The CDR3 sequence is CASAGSSNQPQHF. The DNA of the CDR3 is TGTGCCAGCGCAGGGAGTTCCAATCAGCCCCAGCATTTT.

V usage is TRBV20-1 and J usage is TRBJ2-7; D uncertain. Trimming pared 6 bases from V and 5 bases from J, leaving 14 bases between. Germline values: CDR1 DFQATT, CDR2 SNEGSKA (reference sequence). This CDR3 has 12 amino acids. CDR3 residues: CSASLGLHEQYF. For the CDR3, the DNA is TGCAGTGCCAGCTTAGGGTTGCACGAGCAGTACTTC.

This clonotype has only a few counts. The V and J genes are TRBV7-4 and TRBJ1-5; 10 bases are a match to TRBD1. The germline V gene has CDR1 SGHVT and CDR2 SQSDAQ. CDR3 length equals 15 residues. After removal of 5 bases from V and 5 bases from J, the junction contained 6 bases not matched to a gene. The CDR3 coding sequence is TGTGCCAGCAGCACGGACAGGGGGTGGGATCAGCCCCAGCATTTT. Its translation is CASSTDRGWDQPQHF.

V is TRBV20-1 and J is TRBJ1-1; D not resolved. Trimming shortened V by 2 bases and J by 0 bases, and 7 bases separated the two germline ends. The CDR3 runs 13 residues. Germline V gene lookup returns CDR1 DFQATT and CDR2 SNEGSKA (reference sequence). The CDR3 sequence is CSARLSVNTEAFF. The CDR3, as DNA: TGCAGTGCTAGATTGTCGGTGAACACTGAAGCTTTCTTT.

The rearrangement links TRBV2 to TRBJ2-5; 10 bases match TRBD1. J was trimmed by 5 bases and V by 5 bases; bases with no gene match: 14. CDR3 length equals 17 residues. Looked up from germline, CDR1 is SNHLY and CDR2 is FYNNEI. In nucleotides, the CDR3 is TGTGCCAGCAGTTATTACCCCGGGACAGGGGACTTGGAGACCCAGTACTTC. Translated: CASSYYPGTGDLETQYF.

In this sample, this clonotype turned up many times. The gene calls are TRBV24-1 and TRBJ2-5; D is ambiguous. The CDR3 sequence is 15 residues long. V lost 4 bases and J lost 5, with 16 bases in between. Germline V gene lookup returns CDR1 KGHDR and CDR2 SFDVKD. This chain's CDR3 is CATSEVTRTRETQYF. The CDR3 coding sequence is TGTGCCACCAGTGAGGTGACTCGTACCCGGGAGACCCAGTACTTC.

This clonotype was seen many times. The chain couples TRBV15 to TRBJ2-5; 12 positions match TRBD2. Germline CDR1 reads LNHNV; CDR2 reads YYDKDF (reference sequence). The CDR3 totals 16 residues. Unmatched junction bases numbered 2, after V lost 1 base and J lost 2 bases. CDR3 DNA: TGTGCCACCAGCAGAGTTCTAGCGGGAGGGCAAGAGACCCAGTACTTC. Translating it yields CATSRVLAGGQETQYF.

This clonotype came up a few times. The genes are TRBV12-3 or TRBV12-4 and TRBJ1-6; D is possibly TRBD1 (5 bases). The CDR3 length is 15 residues. The ends were cut back, 6 bases at V and 4 bases at J, with 13 bases in the middle. The CDR3 region is CASRDGRTYNSPLHF. The CDR3 DNA reads TGTGCCAGCAGGGACGGACGGACATATAATTCACCCCTCCACTTT.

This chain links TRBV29-1 with TRBJ2-5; D remains ambiguous. This CDR3 has 13 amino acids. V was cut by 8 bases and J by 5 bases, with 18 bases left in between. CDR1 is SQVTM and CDR2 is ANQGSEA in the germline V gene. Here the CDR3 DNA reads TGCAGCAGCCAAGGGTCGGGTTGGGAGACCCAGTACTTC. This codes for CSSQGSGWETQYF.

A single count supports this clonotype. The limits of the CDR3 on the DNA are not certain, so only TCRdb's listed CDR3 is given. The chain uses TRBV28 and TRBJ2-5. The germline gives CDR1 MDHEN, CDR2 SYDVKM. The CDR3 is 12 amino acids long, termini counted. CDR3 in amino acids: CASSTSRETQYF.

The rearrangement links TRBV7-8 to TRBJ1-2; 8 positions match TRBD1. The CDR3 is made up of 13 amino acids. Germline V lookup: CDR1 SGHVS, CDR2 FQNEAQ. The V segment lost 4 bases and the J segment 6 bases; nucleotides outside the gene matches: 4. CDR3 sequence (DNA): TGTGCCAGCAGCTATACAGGGGGGGATGGCTACACCTTC. Protein: CASSYTGGDGYTF.